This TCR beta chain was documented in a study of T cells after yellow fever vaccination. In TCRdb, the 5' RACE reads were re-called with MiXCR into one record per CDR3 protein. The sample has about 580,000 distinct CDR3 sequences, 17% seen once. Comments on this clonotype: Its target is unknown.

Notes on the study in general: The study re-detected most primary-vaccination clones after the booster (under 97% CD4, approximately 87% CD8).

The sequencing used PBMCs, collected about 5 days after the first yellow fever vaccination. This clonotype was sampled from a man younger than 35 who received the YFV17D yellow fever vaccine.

DNA for the CDR3: TGTGCCAGCAGCGGCCCCGTTCGCAACACAGGGGTCCAAGAGACCCAGTACTTC. Residues: CASSGPVRNTGVQETQYF. V and J are TRBV11-2 and TRBJ2-5; 7 bases map to TRBD1. Germline V CDR1 and CDR2: SGHAT, FQNNGV. The CDR3 has 18 amino acids. V lost 5 bases to trimming and J lost 1 base; unmatched junction nucleotides: 16.